Below are 7 T cell receptor beta chains sequenced from a single sample in a study of shared clonotypes between healthy human individuals. Assay used: immunoSEQ multiplex PCR; TCRdb lists only in-frame clones, some missing. The table has around 2.5 million clones, more than 85% seen once. Sequencing used naive CD4+ T cells from PBMCs. Subset denoted: CD45RA+ positively selected. The origin of the receptors is a man between 18 and 29 years old in good health. Some clones in this sample may be carry-over from other donors' samples.

The gene calls are TRBV25-1 and TRBJ1-1, with TRBD1 matching 9 bases. V was clipped by 5 bases and J by 3 bases; unmatched bases: 4. The germline V gene has CDR1 MGHDK and CDR2 SYGVNS. The CDR3 has 14 residues. CDR3 coding DNA: TGTGCCAGCAGTTCTTGGACAGGGGACACTGAAGCTTTCTTT. Amino acid sequence: CASSSWTGDTEAFF. The whole variable domain, filled in from reference TRBV25-1 and TRBJ1-1, reads EADIYQTPRYLVIGTGKKITLECSQTMGHDKMYWYQQDPGMELHLIHYSYGVNSTEKGDLSSESTVSRIRTEHFPLTLESARPSHTSQYLCASSSWTGDTEAFFGQGTRLTVV.

V usage is TRBV6-6 and J usage is TRBJ2-7; 13 bases match TRBD2. Per the germline V gene, CDR1 is MNHNY and CDR2 is SVGAGI (reference sequence). J gave up 1 base and V 6 bases, and 0 bases lay outside the gene matches. This CDR3 has 14 residues. In nucleotides, the CDR3 is TGTGCCAGCAGGGGACTAGCGGGATCCTACGAGCAGTACTTC. Translating gives CASRGLAGSYEQYF.

The rearrangement uses TRBV4-1 and TRBJ2-5, with D perhaps TRBD2 (5 bases). The end of the DNA aligns better with TRBJ2-7, so the J call may be wrong. The length of the CDR3 is 15 residues. Germline V gene data show CDR1 as MGHRA and CDR2 as YSYEKL. The CDR3 DNA follows: TGCGCCAGCAGCCAAGATCCGGGAACACGGTTCGAGCAGTACTTC. Translation gives CASSQDPGTRFEQYF.

For this clone: Within the sample, other DNA sequences also encode this same CDR3. The chain employs TRBV27 and TRBJ2-7; 9 bases agree with TRBD1. The J segment lost 3 bases and the V segment lost 4 bases, leaving 1 base of the junction unmatched. The CDR3 is 13 residues long. CDR1 is MNHEY, CDR2 SMNVEV, per germline (reference sequence). The CDR3 sequence is CASSSGQGYEQYF. Written as DNA, the CDR3 is TGTGCCAGCAGTTCGGGACAGGGCTACGAGCAGTACTTC.

This rearrangement joins TRBV4-1 to TRBJ2-5; 7 nucleotides agree with TRBD1. With V trimmed by 0 bases and J by 5 bases, 3 bases remained unmatched. CDR1 and CDR2 (germline): MGHRA, YSYEKL. CDR3 size: 14 residues. In DNA, the CDR3 is TGCGCCAGCAGCCAAGAGGACAGGCGGGAGACCCAGTACTTC. Translation: CASSQEDRRETQYF.

This clone was detected only once. This sequence joins TRBV7-9 and TRBJ2-7; unclear D gene. This CDR3 has 15 amino acids. V lost 3 bases and J lost 5, with 17 bases in between. Germline V lookup: CDR1 SEHNR, CDR2 FQNEAQ (reference sequence). CDR3 amino acids: CASSFYTLVGNEQYF. The CDR3 coding sequence is TGTGCCAGCAGCTTTTATACCCTCGTAGGGAACGAGCAGTACTTC.

V and J are TRBV6-4 and TRBJ2-1, with 12 bases that match TRBD2. This CDR3 comprises 16 residues. The germline V gene encodes CDR1 MRHNA and CDR2 SNTAGT. Trimming took 5 bases from V and 8 from J; bases not matched to a gene: 10. In DNA, the CDR3 is TGTGCCAGCAGTTCGGCTAGCGGGAGGGCCTCAGATGAGCAGTTCTTC. It specifies CASSSASGRASDEQFF.